These T cell receptor beta chains were read from a single sample in a study of PD-L1 blockade in urothelial cancer. TCRdb's copy holds only in-frame clones and misses some; the assay was immunoSEQ multiplex PCR. This sample yields roughly 45,000 clones, of which under 90% are seen a single time; roughly 16% belongs to the top ten. The sequenced sample was PBMCs, obtained around atezolizumab (anti-PD-L1) treatment. These receptors all stem from a man in his sixties with urothelial cancer. Each CDR3 is given with its conserved first and last residue. The order of the fields is J gene, clone size, D gene, V gene, CDR3 protein, CDR3 DNA. A D gene is named only where the DNA matches it firmly. Size is omitted from some rows. Given values are once, few, many or a class for expanded clones.

TRBJ1-2,NA,TRBD1,TRBV9,CASSVGDSRYGYTF,TGTGCCAGCAGCGTAGGGGACAGCCGCTATGGCTACACCTTC
TRBJ2-3,few,TRBD2,TRBV6-5,CASSYESGGATDTQYF,TGTGCCAGCAGTTACGAGAGCGGGGGGGCCACAGATACGCAGTATTTT
TRBJ2-7,once,NA,TRBV15,CATSREGMAGEGGSYEQYF,TGTGCCACCAGCAGAGAGGGCATGGCAGGGGAAGGGGGTAGCTACGAGCAGTACTTC
TRBJ1-1,NA,TRBD1,TRBV9,CASSAGDSRTEAFF,TGTGCCAGCAGCGCCGGGGACAGCCGCACTGAAGCTTTCTTT
TRBJ1-3,NA,NA,TRBV6-1,CASSGTEGPGNTIYF,TGTGCCAGCAGTGGTACAGAGGGCCCCGGGAACACCATATATTTT
TRBJ2-7,NA,NA,TRBV28,CASSFRGAAYEQYF,TGTGCCAGCAGTTTTCGGGGGGCTGCCTACGAGCAGTACTTC
TRBJ2-7,few,NA,TRBV4-1,CASSQDFASTYEQYF,TGCGCCAGCAGCCAAGATTTCGCGTCGACCTACGAGCAGTACTTC
TRBJ2-6,NA,TRBD1,TRBV18,CASSSTGVNSGANVLTF,TGTGCCAGCTCATCGACAGGGGTTAACTCTGGGGCCAACGTCCTGACTTTC
TRBJ1-4,NA,TRBD1,TRBV18,CASSPGRQGTNEKLFF,TGTGCCAGCTCGCCAGGCCGACAGGGAACTAATGAAAAACTGTTTTTT
TRBJ2-3,NA,NA,TRBV19,CASSSRGFGTDTQYF,TGTGCCAGTAGTTCTCGGGGTTTTGGCACAGATACGCAGTATTTT
TRBJ2-7,NA,TRBD1,TRBV11-1,CASSTEGARTYEQYF,TGTGCCAGCAGCACTGAGGGGGCCAGAACCTACGAGCAGTACTTC
TRBJ2-7,NA,NA,TRBV15,CATGYNSRYEQYF,TGTGCCACCGGGTATAACAGTAGGTACGAGCAGTACTTC
TRBJ2-3,NA,NA,TRBV6-6,CASSYRGSSTDTQYF,TGTGCCAGCAGTTACCGCGGCTCTAGCACAGATACGCAGTATTTT
TRBJ2-2,NA,NA,TRBV28,CASYPRSRRTGELFF,TGTGCCAGCTACCCGAGGTCTAGAAGGACCGGGGAGCTGTTTTTT
TRBJ2-7,few,TRBD1,TRBV6-5,CASRADRAAEQYF,TGTGCCAGCAGAGCGGACAGGGCGGCCGAGCAGTACTTC
TRBJ2-3,medium-sized,TRBD2,TRBV30,CACLAGDATSTDTQYF,TGTGCCTGCCTAGCGGGGGACGCCACAAGTACAGATACGCAGTATTTT
TRBJ2-5,NA,TRBD1,TRBV5-6,CASKRQGYQETQYF,TGTGCCAGCAAGCGACAGGGATACCAAGAGACCCAGTACTTC
TRBJ1-1,few,NA,TRBV19,CASITGLEAFF,TGTGCCAGTATTACAGGGCTTGAAGCTTTCTTT
TRBJ2-4,NA,NA,TRBV6-1,CASSELSTGRNIQYF,TGTGCCAGCAGTGAACTCTCGACAGGGAGGAACATTCAGTACTTC
TRBJ2-7,NA,NA,TRBV10-3,CAISPTVSYEQYF,TGTGCCATCAGTCCGACAGTTTCCTACGAGCAGTACTTC
TRBJ1-4,NA,TRBD1,TRBV27,CASSLLAGGEKLFF,TGTGCCAGCAGTTTATTGGCAGGGGGTGAAAAACTGTTTTTT
TRBJ2-2,NA,TRBD1,TRBV19,CASSMDRKGKIRELFF,TGTGCCAGTAGTATGGACAGGAAGGGGAAGATTCGGGAGCTGTTTTTT
TRBJ2-1,NA,NA,TRBV7-9,CASSLGGVSEQFF,TGTGCCAGCAGCTTAGGGGGGGTATCTGAGCAGTTCTTC